Sequencing of this T cell receptor (beta chain) was carried out in a study of human T cells and chemical hapten exposure. General study findings and limits: High-frequency TCRs, those above 1 in 1000, stayed the same after DPC sensitization.

Regarding time point: healthy volunteer bleed at 2 weeks. Total RNA came from unfractionated whole blood. This CDR3 region has 12 residues. The germline V gene encodes CDR1 SEHNR and CDR2 FQNEAQ (reference sequence). As for this clonotype: Its antigen remains unknown.

As the library was built, unique molecular identifiers were attached to individual cDNA molecules. Original data processing: The median was approximately 89,000 TCRs per sample, ranging 23,224 to 690,600. Each CDR3 protein gets one entry after TCRdb re-called the RACE reads with MiXCR. The V and J calls reflect TCRdb's pipeline rather than the authors' work. The top ten hold approximately 1.7% of the sample, which has some 46,000 distinct CDR3 sequences, roughly 4.5% seen once. The receptor was derived from a female donor in good health. Some clones in this sample may be carry-over from other donors' samples. The chain recombines TRBV7-9 with TRBJ2-3; no firm D call. Material: whole blood. CDR3 loop: CAPTWGTDTQYF. As DNA, the CDR3 is TGTGCTCCTACTTGGGGTACAGATACGCAGTATTTT.